The source of this T cell receptor (beta chain) is a study of vaccination and CD4 T cells after COVID-19. Across the study: Six men and four women formed the convalescents, two being Hispanic. There were two doses of either BNT162b2 or mRNA-1273 vaccine given to participants. Regarding the study as a whole: Reactive clone data from convalescent patients indicated a median of approximately 86% appearing only post-vaccination. Convalescent patients were relatively few, and early post-infection timepoints were missing.

About this clonotype: Its antigen is undetermined.

V lost 5 bases, J lost 5 bases, and 9 bases lay in between. Germline CDR1 and CDR2: SGHNT and YENEEA. CDR3 length: 12 residues. Described treatment: approximately nine-day PBMC culture with coronavirus spike peptide pools or control peptides (ViraFEST assay). The Oncomine TCR Beta short-read assay sequenced DNA from cultured CD4+ T cells. In TCRdb, the PCR reads were re-called with MiXCR into one record per CDR3 protein. The table has about 15,000 distinct CDR3 sequences, roughly 53% seen once. V and J are TRBV11-3 and TRBJ2-5; D is unclear. The clonotype originates from a human donor who had recovered from COVID-19. The sequences come from CD4+ T cells from blood, cultured in vitro, collected before SARS-CoV-2 vaccination. This chain's CDR3 is CASSKDLETQYF. The CDR3 coding sequence is TGTGCCAGCAGCAAAGATCTGGAGACCCAGTACTTC.